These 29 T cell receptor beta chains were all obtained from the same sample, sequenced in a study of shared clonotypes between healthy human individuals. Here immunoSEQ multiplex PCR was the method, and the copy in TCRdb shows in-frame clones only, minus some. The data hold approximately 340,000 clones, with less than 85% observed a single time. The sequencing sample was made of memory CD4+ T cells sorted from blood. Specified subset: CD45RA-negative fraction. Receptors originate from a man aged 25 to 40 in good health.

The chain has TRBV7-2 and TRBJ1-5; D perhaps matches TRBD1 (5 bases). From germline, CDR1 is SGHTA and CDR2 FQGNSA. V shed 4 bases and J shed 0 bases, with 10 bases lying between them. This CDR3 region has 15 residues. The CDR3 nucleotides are TGTGCCAGCAGCTCACAGGTTTATAGCAATCAGCCCCAGCATTTT. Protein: CASSSQVYSNQPQHF.

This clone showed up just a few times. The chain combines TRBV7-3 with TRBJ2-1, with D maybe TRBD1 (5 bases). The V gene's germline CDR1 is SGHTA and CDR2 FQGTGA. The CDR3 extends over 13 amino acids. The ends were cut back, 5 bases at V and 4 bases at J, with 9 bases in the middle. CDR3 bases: TGTGCCAGCAGCATGACAGTGTACAATGAGCAGTTCTTC. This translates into CASSMTVYNEQFF.

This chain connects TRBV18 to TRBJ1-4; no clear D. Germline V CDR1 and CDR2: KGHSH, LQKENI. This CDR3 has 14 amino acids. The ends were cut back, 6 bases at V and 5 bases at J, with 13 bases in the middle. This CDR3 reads CASSPGVKNEKLFF. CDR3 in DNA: TGTGCCAGCTCTCCCGGGGTAAAAAATGAAAAACTGTTTTTT.

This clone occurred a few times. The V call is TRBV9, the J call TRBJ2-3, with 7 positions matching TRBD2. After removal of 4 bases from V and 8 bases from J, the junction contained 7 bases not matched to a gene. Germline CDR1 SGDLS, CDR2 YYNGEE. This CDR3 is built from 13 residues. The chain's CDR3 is CASSSTSGGTQYF. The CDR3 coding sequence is TGTGCCAGCAGCTCCACCTCGGGGGGTACGCAGTATTTT.

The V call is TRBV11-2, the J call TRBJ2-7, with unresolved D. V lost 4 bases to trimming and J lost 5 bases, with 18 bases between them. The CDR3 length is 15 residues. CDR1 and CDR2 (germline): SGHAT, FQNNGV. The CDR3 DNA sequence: TGTGCCAGCAGCTCCCTCTGGGCTTCCGGAAACGAGCAGTACTTC. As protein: CASSSLWASGNEQYF.

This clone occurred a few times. The CDR3 here is CASSEGQGGEKLFF. DNA of the CDR3: TGTGCCAGCAGTGAAGGACAGGGCGGTGAAAAACTGTTTTTT. The chain is built from TRBV2 and TRBJ1-4, with TRBD1 identical over 7 bases. The V segment lost 1 base and the J segment 7 bases; nucleotides outside the gene matches: 3. The length of the CDR3 is 14 residues. CDR1 and CDR2 from the germline V gene are SNHLY and FYNNEI.

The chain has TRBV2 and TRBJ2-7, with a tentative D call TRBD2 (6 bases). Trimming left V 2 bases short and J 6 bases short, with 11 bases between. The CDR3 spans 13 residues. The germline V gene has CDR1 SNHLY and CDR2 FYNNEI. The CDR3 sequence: CASSENQEGEQYF. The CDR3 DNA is TGTGCCAGCAGTGAAAACCAGGAGGGCGAGCAGTACTTC.

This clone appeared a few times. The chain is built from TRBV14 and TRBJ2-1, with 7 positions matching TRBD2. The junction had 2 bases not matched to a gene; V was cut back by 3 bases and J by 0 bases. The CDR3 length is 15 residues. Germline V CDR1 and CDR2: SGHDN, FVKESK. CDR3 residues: CASSHGGSSYNEQFF. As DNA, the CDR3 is TGTGCCAGCAGCCACGGCGGGAGCTCCTACAATGAGCAGTTCTTC.

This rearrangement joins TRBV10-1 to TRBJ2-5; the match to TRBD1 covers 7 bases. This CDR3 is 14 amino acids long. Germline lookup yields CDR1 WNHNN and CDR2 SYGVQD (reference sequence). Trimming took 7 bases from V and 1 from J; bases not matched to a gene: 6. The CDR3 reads CASKTTGTQETQYF. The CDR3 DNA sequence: TGCGCCAGCAAGACGACAGGGACCCAAGAGACCCAGTACTTC.

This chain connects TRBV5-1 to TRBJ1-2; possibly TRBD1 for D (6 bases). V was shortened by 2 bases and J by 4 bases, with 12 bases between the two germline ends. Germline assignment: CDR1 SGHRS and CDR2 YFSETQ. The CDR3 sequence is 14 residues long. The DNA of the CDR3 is TGCGCCAGCAGCTTAACAACAGGGACCTATGGCTACACCTTC. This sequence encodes CASSLTTGTYGYTF.

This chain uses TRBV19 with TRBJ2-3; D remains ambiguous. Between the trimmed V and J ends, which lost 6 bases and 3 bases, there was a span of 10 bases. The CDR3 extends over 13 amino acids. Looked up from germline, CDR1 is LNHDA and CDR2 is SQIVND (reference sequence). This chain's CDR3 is CASSGSRTDTQYF. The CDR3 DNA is TGTGCCAGTAGCGGTAGCCGAACAGATACGCAGTATTTT.

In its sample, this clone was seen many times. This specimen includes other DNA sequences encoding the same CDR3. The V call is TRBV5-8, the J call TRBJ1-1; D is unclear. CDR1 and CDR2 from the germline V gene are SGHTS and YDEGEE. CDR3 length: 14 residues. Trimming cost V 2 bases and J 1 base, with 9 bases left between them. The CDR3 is CASSFLGANTEAFF. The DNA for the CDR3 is TGTGCCAGCAGCTTTTTAGGCGCGAACACTGAAGCTTTCTTT.

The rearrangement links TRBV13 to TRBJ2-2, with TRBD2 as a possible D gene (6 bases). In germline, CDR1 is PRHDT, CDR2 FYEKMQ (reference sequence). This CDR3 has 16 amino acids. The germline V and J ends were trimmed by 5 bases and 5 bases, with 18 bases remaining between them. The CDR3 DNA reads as TGTGCCAGCAGCCCGACTGGCGGGGCGGGGACCGGGGAGCTGTTTTTT. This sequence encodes CASSPTGGAGTGELFF.

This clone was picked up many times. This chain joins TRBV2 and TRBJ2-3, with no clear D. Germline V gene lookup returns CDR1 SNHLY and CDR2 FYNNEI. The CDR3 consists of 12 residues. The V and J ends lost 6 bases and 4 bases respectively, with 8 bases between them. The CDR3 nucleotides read TGTGCCAGCAGGCCCATACCAGATACGCAGTATTTT. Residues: CASRPIPDTQYF.

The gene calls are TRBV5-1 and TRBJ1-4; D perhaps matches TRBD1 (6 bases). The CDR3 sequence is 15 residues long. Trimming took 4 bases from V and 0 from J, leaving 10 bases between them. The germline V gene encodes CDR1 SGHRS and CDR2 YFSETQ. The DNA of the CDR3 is TGCGCCAGCAGCGGCGGGGGGCCAACTAATGAAAAACTGTTTTTT. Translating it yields CASSGGGPTNEKLFF.

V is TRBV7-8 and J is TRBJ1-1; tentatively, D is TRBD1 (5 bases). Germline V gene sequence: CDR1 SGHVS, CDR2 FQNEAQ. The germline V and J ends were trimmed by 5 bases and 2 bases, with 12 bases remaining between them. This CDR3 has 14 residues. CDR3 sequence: CASSNGAANTEAFF. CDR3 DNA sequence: TGTGCCAGCAGCAATGGGGCAGCCAACACTGAAGCTTTCTTT. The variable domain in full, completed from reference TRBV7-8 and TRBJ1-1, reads GAGVSQSPRYKVAKRGQDVALRCDPISGHVSLFWYQQALGQGPEFLTYFQNEAQLDKSGLPSDRFFAERPEGSVSTLKIQRTQQEDSAVYLCASSNGAANTEAFFGQGTRLTVV.

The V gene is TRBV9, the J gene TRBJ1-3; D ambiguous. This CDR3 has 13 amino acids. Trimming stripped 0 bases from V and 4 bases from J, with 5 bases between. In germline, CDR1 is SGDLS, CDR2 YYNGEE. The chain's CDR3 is CASSVVGGNTIYF. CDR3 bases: TGTGCCAGCAGCGTAGTAGGGGGAAACACCATATATTTT.

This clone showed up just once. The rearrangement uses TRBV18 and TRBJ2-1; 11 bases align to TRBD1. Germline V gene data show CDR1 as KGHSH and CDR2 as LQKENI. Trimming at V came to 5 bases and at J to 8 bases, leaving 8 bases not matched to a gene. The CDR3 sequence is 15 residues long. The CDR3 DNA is TGTGCCAGCTCATCACTAGGACAGGGGGCGGATGAGCAGTTCTTC. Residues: CASSSLGQGADEQFF.

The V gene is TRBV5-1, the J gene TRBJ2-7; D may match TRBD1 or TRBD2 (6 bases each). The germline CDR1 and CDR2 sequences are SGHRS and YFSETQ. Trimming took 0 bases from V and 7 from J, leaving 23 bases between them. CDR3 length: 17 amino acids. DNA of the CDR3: TGCGCCAGCAGCTTGGCCGAAGGGGGGTTAGGGACCAGGGAGCAGTACTTC. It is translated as CASSLAEGGLGTREQYF.

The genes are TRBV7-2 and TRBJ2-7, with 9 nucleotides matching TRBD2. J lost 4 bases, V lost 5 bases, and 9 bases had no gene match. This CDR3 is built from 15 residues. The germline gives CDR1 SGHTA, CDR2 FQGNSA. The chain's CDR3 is CASSRTASGIYEQYF. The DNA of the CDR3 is TGTGCCAGCAGCCGCACCGCTAGCGGGATATACGAGCAGTACTTC.

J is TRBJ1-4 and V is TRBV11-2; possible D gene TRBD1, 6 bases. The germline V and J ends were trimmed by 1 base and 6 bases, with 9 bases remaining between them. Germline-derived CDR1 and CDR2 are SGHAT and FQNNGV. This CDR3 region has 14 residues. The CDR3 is CASSLGQAYEKLFF. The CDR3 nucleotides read TGTGCCAGCAGCTTAGGACAGGCCTATGAAAAACTGTTTTTT.

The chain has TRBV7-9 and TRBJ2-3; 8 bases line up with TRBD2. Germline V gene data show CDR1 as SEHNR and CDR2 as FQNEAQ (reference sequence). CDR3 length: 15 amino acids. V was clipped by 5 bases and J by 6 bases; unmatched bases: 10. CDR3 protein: CASSRQSGSSDTQYF. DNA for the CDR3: TGTGCCAGCAGCCGTCAGAGCGGGAGTTCGGATACGCAGTATTTT.

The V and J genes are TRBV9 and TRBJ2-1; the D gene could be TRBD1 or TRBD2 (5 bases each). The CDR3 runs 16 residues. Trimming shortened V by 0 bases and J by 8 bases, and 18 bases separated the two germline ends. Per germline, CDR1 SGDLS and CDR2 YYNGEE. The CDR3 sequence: CASSVAVSRDGDEQFF. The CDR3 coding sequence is TGTGCCAGCAGCGTAGCTGTTAGCCGGGACGGAGATGAGCAGTTCTTC.

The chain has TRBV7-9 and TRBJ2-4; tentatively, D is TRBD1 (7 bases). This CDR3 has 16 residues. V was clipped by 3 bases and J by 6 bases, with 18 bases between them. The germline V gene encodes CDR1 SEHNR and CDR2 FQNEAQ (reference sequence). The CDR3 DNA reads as TGTGCCAGCAGCTTCAGGGGGGCTCTTTCCGGAAACATTCAGTACTTC. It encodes CASSFRGALSGNIQYF.

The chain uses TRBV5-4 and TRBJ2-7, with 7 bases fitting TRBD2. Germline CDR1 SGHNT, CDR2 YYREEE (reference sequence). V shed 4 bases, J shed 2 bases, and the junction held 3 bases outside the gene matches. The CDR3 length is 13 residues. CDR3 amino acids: CASSRDYAYEQYF. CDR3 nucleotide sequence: TGTGCCAGCAGCCGGGACTATGCCTACGAGCAGTACTTC.

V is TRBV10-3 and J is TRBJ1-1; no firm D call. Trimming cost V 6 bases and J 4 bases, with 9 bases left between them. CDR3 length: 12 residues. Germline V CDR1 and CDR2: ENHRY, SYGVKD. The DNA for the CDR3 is TGTGCCATCAGCGACCAGGCCACTGAAGCTTTCTTT. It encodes CAISDQATEAFF.

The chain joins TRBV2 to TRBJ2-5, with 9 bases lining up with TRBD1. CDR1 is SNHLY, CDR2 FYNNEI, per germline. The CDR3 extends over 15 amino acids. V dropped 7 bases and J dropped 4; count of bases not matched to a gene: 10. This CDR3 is CASIRTGEGGETQYF. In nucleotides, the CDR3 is TGTGCCAGCATCCGGACAGGGGAAGGAGGAGAGACCCAGTACTTC.

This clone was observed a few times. CDR3 sequence (DNA): TGTGCCAGCAGCTTAGGCCAGGGCTTCGGGGAGCTGTTTTTT. It translates to CASSLGQGFGELFF. This sequence joins TRBV13 and TRBJ2-2; possible D gene TRBD1, 5 bases. Per the germline V gene, CDR1 is PRHDT and CDR2 is FYEKMQ (reference sequence). The CDR3 covers 14 residues. Trimming pared 0 bases from V and 7 bases from J, leaving 9 bases between.

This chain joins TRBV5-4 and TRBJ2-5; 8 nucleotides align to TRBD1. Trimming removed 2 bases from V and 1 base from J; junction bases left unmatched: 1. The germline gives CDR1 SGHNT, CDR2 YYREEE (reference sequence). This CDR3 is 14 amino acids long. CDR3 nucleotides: TGTGCCAGCAGCTTTGGACAGGGCCAAGAGACCCAGTACTTC. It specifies CASSFGQGQETQYF.